The 12 T cell receptor beta chains listed next were all sequenced from one sample in a study of blood T cell repertoires in COVID-19. TCRdb's table, derived via immunoSEQ multiplex PCR, lists solely in-frame clones and lacks some. The data contain about 88,000 clones, over 80% of them singletons. The sequencing sample was made of peripheral blood. All receptors come from a man at least 80 years old with acute or convalescent COVID-19.

The chain links TRBV5-5 to TRBJ1-3; 10 nucleotides agree with TRBD1. From germline, CDR1 is SGHKS and CDR2 YYEKEE (reference sequence). CDR3 length: 16 residues. The V segment lost 3 bases and the J segment 2 bases; nucleotides outside the gene matches: 5. The CDR3 sequence is CASSSQGTGAGNTIYF. CDR3 nucleotides: TGTGCCAGCAGCTCGCAAGGGACAGGGGCTGGAAACACCATATATTTT.

There are a few counts of this clone. The V and J genes are TRBV6-2 or TRBV6-3 and TRBJ1-2; D gene ambiguous. Trimming shortened V by 2 bases and J by 7 bases, and 11 bases separated the two germline ends. Per germline, CDR1 MNHEY and CDR2 SVGEGT. The CDR3 sequence is 13 residues long. DNA of the CDR3: TGTGCCAGCAGTTACGAGAGGGTGCGTGGCTACACCTTC. This gives the protein CASSYERVRGYTF.

The rearrangement uses TRBV21-1 and TRBJ1-1. TRBV21-1 represents a pseudogene. The CDR3 sequence is 15 residues long. DNA for the CDR3: TGTGCCAGCAGCAAAGCGGAGGGGCTCGATGGGGGAGCTTTCTTT. It specifies CASSKAEGLDGGAFF.

This chain joins TRBV11-3 and TRBJ1-4; D is possibly TRBD1 (5 bases). The CDR3 runs 17 residues. Germline CDR1 reads SGHNT; CDR2 reads YENEEA. The germline V and J ends were trimmed by 3 bases and 5 bases, with 19 bases remaining between them. The CDR3 region has the DNA TGTGCCAGCAGCTTTCCGAGAGGGACCGGGGGGAATGAAAAACTGTTTTTT. Amino acid sequence: CASSFPRGTGGNEKLFF.

The rearrangement uses TRBV7-2 and TRBJ2-7; D unresolved. CDR1 and CDR2 (germline): SGHTA, FQGNSA. The CDR3 consists of 13 residues. V was trimmed by 3 bases and J by 4 bases, leaving 10 bases between them. CDR3 in amino acids: CASSFSRWYEQYF. Here the CDR3 DNA reads TGTGCCAGCAGCTTTAGCCGATGGTACGAGCAGTACTTC. The complete variable domain, with remaining parts taken from reference TRBV7-2 and TRBJ2-7, reads GAGVSQSPSNKVTEKGKDVELRCDPISGHTALYWYRQSLGQGLEFLIYFQGNSAPDKSGLPSDRFSAERTGGSVSTLTIQRTQQEDSAVYLCASSFSRWYEQYFGPGTRLTVT.

The CDR3 DNA reads as TGTGCCAGCAGCCCCCCCGCAGAGCGGGTTGAAGCTTTCTTT. This sequence encodes CASSPPAERVEAFF. This sequence joins TRBV28 and TRBJ1-1; D is unclear. The V gene's germline CDR1 is MDHEN and CDR2 SYDVKM. V lost 6 bases to trimming and J lost 7 bases, with 18 bases between them. CDR3 length: 14 amino acids.

The count of this clone is one. This rearrangement joins TRBV6-1 to TRBJ2-5; D is perhaps TRBD2 (5 bases). CDR1 is MNHNS and CDR2 is SASEGT in the germline V gene. V was trimmed by 8 bases and J by 3 bases, leaving 10 bases between them. The CDR3 is 12 residues long. The CDR3 spells CASAAGEETQYF. The CDR3 DNA follows: TGTGCCAGCGCTGCGGGCGAAGAGACCCAGTACTTC.

This chain joins TRBV19 and TRBJ2-7; 9 positions agree with TRBD2. The CDR3 length is 17 residues. V dropped 0 bases and J dropped 1; count of bases not matched to a gene: 7. Looked up from germline, CDR1 is LNHDA and CDR2 is SQIVND (reference sequence). The CDR3 coding sequence is TGTGCCAGTAGTATAGACCGCAATAGCGGGGGTTCCTACGAGCAGTACTTC. Its translation is CASSIDRNSGGSYEQYF.

The gene calls are TRBV19 and TRBJ1-1; perhaps TRBD1 as D (6 bases). V was pared by 4 bases and J by 0 bases, with 9 bases between. The CDR3 length is 14 residues. Germline-derived CDR1 and CDR2 are LNHDA and SQIVND (reference sequence). CDR3: CASSTGVVNTEAFF. CDR3 DNA sequence: TGTGCCAGTAGTACAGGGGTAGTGAACACTGAAGCTTTCTTT.

The chain has TRBV18 and TRBJ1-3; D is ambiguous. V lost 3 bases and J lost 0, with 18 bases in between. The CDR3 sequence is 18 residues long. Germline values: CDR1 KGHSH, CDR2 LQKENI. CDR3 sequence: CASSPASPSPSSGNTIYF. The CDR3 DNA is TGTGCCAGCTCACCTGCGTCGCCGTCACCGAGCTCTGGAAACACCATATATTTT. Full variable domain (missing parts from reference TRBV18 and TRBJ1-3): NAGVMQNPRHLVRRRGQEARLRCSPMKGHSHVYWYRQLPEEGLKFMVYLQKENIIDESGMPKERFSAEFPKEGPSILRIQQVVRGDSAAYFCASSPASPSPSSGNTIYFGEGSWLTVV.

The chain uses TRBV5-1 and TRBJ2-5; TRBD2 might be the D (6 bases). CDR1 and CDR2 (germline): SGHRS, YFSETQ. The CDR3 totals 14 residues. The germline V and J ends were trimmed by 0 bases and 1 base, with 7 bases remaining between them. CDR3 nucleotide sequence: TGCGCCAGCAGCTTGGGGACTATCCAAGAGACCCAGTACTTC. Its protein is CASSLGTIQETQYF.

V and J are TRBV5-5 and TRBJ1-5; no firm D call. Germline assignment: CDR1 SGHKS and CDR2 YYEKEE (reference sequence). The CDR3 sequence is 16 residues long. V lost 0 bases and J 1 base, leaving 11 bases between the germline ends. CDR3 DNA: TGTGCCAGCAGCTTGGCTTCAACAGCCAGCAATCAGCCCCAGCATTTT. It is translated as CASSLASTASNQPQHF.